This entry lists 17 T cell receptor beta chains sequenced from one sample in a study of vaccination effects on CD4 cells after COVID-19. Their antigens are not known. At the end of 9 to 11 days of culture, CD4+ T cells were isolated. The assay was immunoSEQ multiplex PCR, and TCRdb's table has in-frame clones only and misses some. The table includes around 30,000 clones, around two thirds detected once. The sample consisted of CD4+ T cells from PBMCs cultured without peptide, taken before COVID-19 vaccination. The receptors originated from a human donor who received a COVID-19 vaccine.

The chain combines TRBV6-5 with TRBJ2-3, with 8 nucleotides matching TRBD1. CDR1 is MNHEY, CDR2 SVGAGI, per germline. This CDR3 region has 14 residues. V dropped 6 bases and J dropped 4; count of bases not matched to a gene: 6. The CDR3 sequence: CASSPGGRSDTQYF. The CDR3 DNA sequence: TGTGCCAGCAGCCCAGGGGGCAGGTCAGATACGCAGTATTTT.

The chain is built from TRBV5-4 and TRBJ2-1; 13 bases fit TRBD2. The CDR3 runs to 15 residues. V was pared by 2 bases and J by 7 bases, with 3 bases of the junction left unmatched. CDR1 SGHNT and CDR2 YYREEE come from the germline V gene (reference sequence). The CDR3 DNA is TGTGCCAGCAGCTTAATGACTAGCGGGAGGAATGAGCAGTTCTTC. It specifies CASSLMTSGRNEQFF.

The chain carries TRBV28 and TRBJ2-6, with TRBD1 matching 10 bases. Germline CDR1 reads MDHEN; CDR2 reads SYDVKM. This CDR3 spans 19 amino acids. V shed 3 bases and J 0 bases; nucleotides not matched to a gene: 8. CDR3 region: CASSFIFRDRGSGANVLTF. The CDR3 bases are TGTGCCAGCAGTTTTATTTTTAGGGACAGGGGCTCTGGGGCCAACGTCCTGACTTTC. The full variable domain, rest sourced from reference TRBV28 and TRBJ2-6, is DVKVTQSSRYLVKRTGEKVFLECVQDMDHENMFWYRQDPGLGLRLIYFSYDVKMKEKGDIPEGYSVSREKKERFSLILESASTNQTSMYLCASSFIFRDRGSGANVLTFGAGSRLTVL.

V gene TRBV5-1 combines with J gene TRBJ1-3; no clear D. Trimming took 4 bases from V and 8 from J, leaving 13 bases between them. The CDR3 has 13 amino acids. Germline lookup yields CDR1 SGHRS and CDR2 YFSETQ. The chain's CDR3 is CASSRGQRDTIYF. The DNA of the CDR3 is TGCGCCAGCAGCCGGGGTCAGCGGGACACCATATATTTT.

This CDR3 reads CASSFLEGVGFF. The DNA for the CDR3 is TGTGCCAGCAGCTTTCTCGAGGGGGTAGGGTTCTTC. The J gene is TRBJ2-1, the V gene TRBV11-2, with a possible D match to TRBD1 (6 bases). The CDR3 has 12 residues. V lost 3 bases and J lost 15, with 15 bases in between. The germline gives CDR1 SGHAT, CDR2 FQNNGV.

This sequence joins TRBV6-2 or TRBV6-3 and TRBJ2-1; 8 bases agree with TRBD1. V lost 4 bases, J lost 6 bases, and 5 bases stayed unmatched. The germline V gene encodes CDR1 MNHEY and CDR2 SVGEGT. CDR3 length: 14 residues. The chain's CDR3 is CASSWTGPGNEQFF. For the CDR3, the DNA is TGTGCCAGCAGTTGGACAGGGCCGGGCAATGAGCAGTTCTTC.

This clone came up once. The chain is built from TRBV6-5 and TRBJ1-1; TRBD1 is a possible D gene (5 bases). The CDR3 has 13 amino acids. Trimming removed 5 bases at V and 1 base at J, with 8 bases between. CDR1 MNHEY and CDR2 SVGAGI come from the germline V gene. CDR3 sequence reads: CASSPGTNTEAFF. CDR3 sequence (DNA): TGTGCCAGCAGTCCCGGGACGAACACTGAAGCTTTCTTT.

This chain links TRBV6-5 with TRBJ2-1, with D perhaps TRBD2 (5 bases). From germline, CDR1 is MNHEY and CDR2 SVGAGI. The CDR3 covers 13 residues. Trimming shortened V by 6 bases and J by 5 bases, and 11 bases separated the two germline ends. DNA of the CDR3: TGTGCCAGCAGGTTTAGCGAAAACAATGAGCAGTTCTTC. Translation gives CASRFSENNEQFF.

This chain joins TRBV5-4 and TRBJ2-7; perhaps D is TRBD1 or TRBD2 (5 bases each). The germline V gene has CDR1 SGHNT and CDR2 YYREEE (reference sequence). The CDR3 sequence is 13 residues long. Trimming shortened V by 5 bases and J by 6 bases, and 15 bases separated the two germline ends. CDR3 coding DNA: TGTGCCAGCAGGGGGGACCTACGTCGCGAGCAGTACTTC. This sequence encodes CASRGDLRREQYF.

This clone was observed a few times. The chain carries TRBV19 and TRBJ1-5; perhaps TRBD1 as D (6 bases). V was shortened by 6 bases and J by 1 base, with 13 bases between the two germline ends. CDR3 length: 15 amino acids. Germline V gene data show CDR1 as LNHDA and CDR2 as SQIVND (reference sequence). Here the CDR3 DNA reads TGTGCCAGTAGCCGCGACAGGCTCAGCAATCAGCCCCAGCATTTT. Amino acids: CASSRDRLSNQPQHF.

This clone was observed a single time. The chain recombines TRBV3-1 (or the pseudogene TRBV3-2) with TRBJ2-2; D is perhaps TRBD2 (5 bases). This CDR3 has 16 amino acids. V was cut by 4 bases and J by 1 base, with 13 bases left in between. CDR1 and CDR2 (germline): LGHDT, YNNKEL (reference sequence). The CDR3 spells CASSRHGLQNTGELFF. The CDR3 nucleotides are TGTGCCAGCAGCCGCCACGGACTCCAGAACACCGGGGAGCTGTTTTTT.

This clone was seen a handful of times. V gene TRBV29-1 combines with J gene TRBJ2-1; D is unresolved. This CDR3 region has 11 residues. Trimming removed 6 bases at V and 8 bases at J, with 11 bases between. The germline V gene has CDR1 SQVTM and CDR2 ANQGSEA. The CDR3, as DNA: TGCAGCGTCGGACGGTGGGATGAGCAGTTCTTC. Protein: CSVGRWDEQFF.

This sequence joins TRBV5-8 and TRBJ2-6; D not resolved. Germline values: CDR1 SGHTS, CDR2 YDEGEE. The CDR3 runs 15 residues. V lost 5 bases and J 3 bases, leaving 12 bases between the germline ends. The CDR3: CASSLLNFGANVLTF. The CDR3 DNA reads as TGTGCCAGCAGTCTCCTGAACTTTGGGGCCAACGTCCTGACTTTC.

This clone showed up just a few times. J is TRBJ1-2 and V is TRBV19; D unresolved. CDR3 size: 12 residues. Trimming shortened V by 5 bases and J by 3 bases, and 7 bases separated the two germline ends. CDR1 and CDR2 (germline): LNHDA, SQIVND (reference sequence). The CDR3 spells CASSYEDYGYTF. The CDR3 nucleotides are TGTGCCAGTAGTTATGAGGACTATGGCTACACCTTC.

The chain recombines TRBV6-4 with TRBJ2-7; weak D call: TRBD1 (5 bases). CDR1 and CDR2 from the germline V gene are MRHNA and SNTAGT. The CDR3 is 17 amino acids. V was trimmed by 6 bases and J by 2 bases, leaving 23 bases between them. The chain's CDR3 is CASRSFPRVILAYEQYF. CDR3 sequence (DNA): TGTGCCAGCAGGTCCTTCCCCAGGGTAATCCTTGCCTACGAGCAGTACTTC.

The chain links TRBV6-1 to TRBJ1-5; a possible D gene is TRBD1 (5 bases). With 3 bases removed from V and 2 bases from J, the gap between germline ends came to 20 bases. The CDR3 consists of 18 residues. In germline, CDR1 is MNHNS, CDR2 SASEGT. CDR3 nucleotides: TGTGCCAGCAGTGAGGACCGAGGGGTCTTACGAGGCAATCAGCCCCAGCATTTT. Translated, it gives CASSEDRGVLRGNQPQHF.

The gene calls are TRBV19 and TRBJ2-5; D tentatively reads TRBD1 or TRBD2 (6 bases each). CDR1 and CDR2 from the germline V gene are LNHDA and SQIVND (reference sequence). Trimming took 7 bases from V and 6 from J, leaving 15 bases between them. The CDR3 runs 13 residues. The CDR3 spells CASTMGGTKTQYF. CDR3 DNA sequence: TGTGCCAGTACGATGGGGGGCACGAAGACCCAGTACTTC.